These 27 T cell receptor beta chains originate from one sample sequenced in a study of beta chain features in type 1 diabetes. General study results and limits: Researchers report that Type 1 diabetes patients had moderately but significantly shorter TCRB CDR3s across all four CD4+ subsets.

Expressed TCRB transcripts were sequenced because the entire RNA isolate underwent reverse transcription. Assay used: immunoSEQ multiplex PCR; TCRdb lists only in-frame clones, some missing. The table includes fewer than 350,000 clones, over 14% detected once. Their antigen targets remain unknown. Specimen: naive CD4+ T cells from blood. These receptors all stem from a man aged 18-30 years with type 1 diabetes.

This clone has more than one count but fewer than ten. V is TRBV19 and J is TRBJ2-2, with a weak D call TRBD1 (6 bases). Germline V lookup: CDR1 LNHDA, CDR2 SQIVND (reference sequence). The CDR3 consists of 16 residues. Trimming took 4 bases from V and 1 from J, leaving 13 bases between them. DNA for the CDR3: TGTGCCAGTAGTACCGACAGGCCCCTGAACACCGGGGAGCTGTTTTTT. This encodes CASSTDRPLNTGELFF.

The chain links TRBV28 to TRBJ2-2; no firm D call. There are 15 residues in the CDR3. The ends were cut back, 6 bases at V and 1 base at J, with 12 bases in the middle. Germline V lookup: CDR1 MDHEN, CDR2 SYDVKM. The CDR3 DNA sequence: TGTGCCAGCAGACAAACCCCAGGGAACACCGGGGAGCTGTTTTTT. Protein sequence: CASRQTPGNTGELFF.

The chain combines TRBV5-1 with TRBJ2-5; 7 positions match TRBD1. The V and J ends lost 3 bases and 5 bases, in that order; junction bases with no gene match: 4. The CDR3 sequence is 13 residues long. The germline gives CDR1 SGHRS, CDR2 YFSETQ. The CDR3 reads CASSSNRGETQYF. The CDR3 nucleotides read TGCGCCAGCAGCTCAAACAGGGGCGAGACCCAGTACTTC.

This clone was seen a few times. This rearrangement joins TRBV4-1 to TRBJ1-1, with D possibly matching TRBD1 (6 bases). Trimming shortened V by 7 bases and J by 3 bases, and 18 bases separated the two germline ends. This CDR3 comprises 15 residues. Germline V gene data show CDR1 as MGHRA and CDR2 as YSYEKL. CDR3 protein: CASNPSGVSDTEAFF. As DNA, the CDR3 is TGCGCCAGCAACCCCTCAGGGGTATCGGACACTGAAGCTTTCTTT.

This clone turned up a few times. The V call is TRBV29-1, the J call TRBJ2-5, with D tentatively TRBD2 (5 bases). With 7 bases removed from V and 4 bases from J, the gap between germline ends came to 19 bases. Germline V gives CDR1 SQVTM, CDR2 ANQGSEA. The CDR3 length is 14 residues. The CDR3 region is CSARRRASRETQYF. The DNA for the CDR3 is TGCAGCGCCCGAAGACGAGCTAGCCGAGAGACCCAGTACTTC.

This clone was counted a few times. The rearrangement joins TRBV19 to TRBJ2-5; perhaps TRBD2 as D (6 bases). V lost 8 bases, J lost 5 bases, and 12 bases lay in between. Germline lookup yields CDR1 LNHDA and CDR2 SQIVND (reference sequence). The CDR3 runs to 12 residues. The CDR3 reads CASSRGGETQYF. In DNA form, the CDR3 reads TGTGCCAGTTCGCGGGGTGGCGAGACCCAGTACTTC.

The chain is built from TRBV2 and TRBJ2-7; 7 bases agree with TRBD1. With V trimmed by 6 bases and J by 9 bases, 8 bases remained unmatched. The CDR3 is made up of 12 amino acids. CDR1 is SNHLY and CDR2 is FYNNEI in the germline V gene. The CDR3 loop reads CASRPDRDAQYF. The DNA for the CDR3 is TGTGCCAGCAGACCCGACAGGGACGCGCAGTACTTC.

This clone was seen only a few times. The chain combines TRBV29-1 with TRBJ2-2; 11 positions match TRBD2. The CDR3 contains 16 residues. V lost 6 bases and J lost 5; bases outside the gene matches: 11. Germline V gene sequence: CDR1 SQVTM, CDR2 ANQGSEA. CDR3 residues: CSVRGTSGSRTGELFF. The CDR3 coding sequence is TGCAGCGTCAGAGGGACTAGCGGCAGCAGGACCGGGGAGCTGTTTTTT.

The V call is TRBV5-1, the J call TRBJ1-1; D is unresolved. The CDR3 is made up of 18 amino acids. Germline CDR1 reads SGHRS; CDR2 reads YFSETQ. The V and J ends lost 0 bases and 4 bases respectively, with 22 bases between them. The CDR3 reads CASSLAEGIAGYSTEAFF. The DNA of the CDR3 is TGCGCCAGCAGCTTGGCCGAGGGTATCGCGGGATATAGCACTGAAGCTTTCTTT.

This clone has only a few counts. The chain links TRBV4-1 to TRBJ2-1; 9 nucleotides align to TRBD2. The CDR3 has 19 residues. Trimming removed 4 bases from V and 7 bases from J; junction bases left unmatched: 20. Germline loops: CDR1 MGHRA, CDR2 YSYEKL. The CDR3 coding sequence is TGCGCCAGCAGCCCCTTGCTCAAGACCTTGCGGGAGGGCCGGAATGAGCAGTTCTTC. Translated, it gives CASSPLLKTLREGRNEQFF.

This clone was counted between two and nine times. This rearrangement joins TRBV18 to TRBJ1-1; 10 positions match TRBD1. The V segment lost 4 bases and the J segment 6 bases; nucleotides outside the gene matches: 5. The CDR3 sequence is 14 residues long. CDR1 and CDR2 from the germline V gene are KGHSH and LQKENI. In DNA, the CDR3 is TGTGCCAGCTCACTTAGACAGGGGGCACCTGAAGCTTTCTTT. The encoded protein is CASSLRQGAPEAFF.

This clone showed up just once. The chain joins TRBV5-1 to TRBJ2-2, with 7 bases lining up with TRBD1. This CDR3 region has 15 residues. Germline trimming cut 4 bases from V and 7 bases from J; bases unmatched to any gene: 10. CDR1 SGHRS and CDR2 YFSETQ come from the germline V gene. This chain's CDR3 is CASSRTTGAGGELFF. The CDR3 DNA is TGCGCCAGCAGCCGGACAACAGGGGCTGGCGGGGAGCTGTTTTTT.

V gene TRBV5-1 combines with J gene TRBJ2-1, with TRBD2 matching over 8 bases. The CDR3 spans 15 residues. J lost 6 bases, V lost 2 bases, and 7 bases had no gene match. The germline gives CDR1 SGHRS, CDR2 YFSETQ. The CDR3 coding sequence is TGCGCCAGCAGCTTTGTGGCGGGGGGCGGCAATGAGCAGTTCTTC. It is translated as CASSFVAGGGNEQFF.

This clone was recorded a few times. The chain is built from TRBV5-1 and TRBJ2-2; TRBD1 matches 7 bases. Looked up from germline, CDR1 is SGHRS and CDR2 is YFSETQ. This CDR3 contains 15 residues. With 3 bases clipped from V and 5 bases from J, the junction kept 7 bases outside the gene matches. For the CDR3, the DNA is TGCGCCAGCAGCTATAGGACAGGATCAACCGGGGAGCTGTTTTTT. Amino acid sequence: CASSYRTGSTGELFF.

The genes are TRBV7-2 and TRBJ2-1; 10 bases align to TRBD2. V shed 5 bases and J 0 bases; nucleotides not matched to a gene: 7. The CDR3 sequence is 17 residues long. The germline V gene encodes CDR1 SGHTA and CDR2 FQGNSA. Here the CDR3 DNA reads TGTGCCAGCAGCCTCAGGACTAGCGGAAGCTCCTACAATGAGCAGTTCTTC. Translating it yields CASSLRTSGSSYNEQFF.

This chain uses TRBV28 with TRBJ1-5; tentative D call: TRBD1 (5 bases). Germline V lookup: CDR1 MDHEN, CDR2 SYDVKM. Trimming removed 6 bases at V and 9 bases at J, with 12 bases between. The CDR3 is made up of 12 amino acids. The CDR3 here is CASSIIRAPQHF. DNA for the CDR3: TGTGCCAGCAGCATCATCAGGGCGCCCCAGCATTTT.

This clone turned up a few times. This rearrangement joins TRBV6-5 to TRBJ2-7; 12 nucleotides align to TRBD1. Germline trimming cut 6 bases from V and 4 bases from J; bases unmatched to any gene: 4. The CDR3 is 14 amino acids. Germline CDR1 reads MNHEY; CDR2 reads SVGAGI. The CDR3 reads CASRQGQGAYEQYF. CDR3 sequence (DNA): TGTGCCAGCAGACAGGGACAGGGGGCTTACGAGCAGTACTTC.

This clone was picked up a small number of times. The chain links TRBV27 to TRBJ2-7; a possible D gene is TRBD2 (7 bases). Germline-derived CDR1 and CDR2 are MNHEY and SMNVEV (reference sequence). V was clipped by 5 bases and J by 0 bases, with 14 bases between them. The CDR3 is made up of 15 amino acids. The CDR3 nucleotides read TGTGCCAGCAGTCTTTTGAGGGGGGGCTCCTACGAGCAGTACTTC. This sequence encodes CASSLLRGGSYEQYF.

This clone was seen a few times. This chain uses TRBV4-3 with TRBJ1-2; 10 bases are a match to TRBD1. Looked up from germline, CDR1 is LGHNA and CDR2 is YSLEER. The CDR3 has 15 amino acids. Losses at the gene ends were 5 bases for V and 4 bases for J; bases not matched to a gene: 7. CDR3 sequence reads: CASSGGTGEIYGYTF. CDR3 DNA: TGCGCCAGCAGCGGAGGGACAGGGGAAATCTATGGCTACACCTTC.

The genes are TRBV5-1 and TRBJ2-5; 10 nucleotides line up with TRBD2. Germline V CDR1 and CDR2: SGHRS, YFSETQ. Trimming cost V 2 bases and J 5 bases; bases outside gene matches: 3. CDR3 size: 14 residues. The DNA for the CDR3 is TGCGCCAGCAGCTTTACTAGCGGGGTTGAGACCCAGTACTTC. Its translation is CASSFTSGVETQYF. Together with reference TRBV5-1 and TRBJ2-5, the CDR3 gives the full variable domain: KAGVTQTPRYLIKTRGQQVTLSCSPISGHRSVSWYQQTPGQGLQFLFEYFSETQRNKGNFPGRFSGRQFSNSRSEMNVSTLELGDSALYLCASSFTSGVETQYFGPGTRLLVL.

The rearrangement links TRBV20-1 to TRBJ1-1; D unresolved. Germline CDR1 reads DFQATT; CDR2 reads SNEGSKA (reference sequence). Trimming cost V 6 bases and J 1 base, with 3 bases left between them. The CDR3 length is 10 residues. CDR3 nucleotides: TGCAGTGCGCGGAACACTGAAGCTTTCTTT. It specifies CSARNTEAFF.

This clone has only a few counts. This chain connects TRBV11-2 to TRBJ2-7; 12 bases align to TRBD2. The CDR3 contains 18 residues. The germline gives CDR1 SGHAT, CDR2 FQNNGV. With V trimmed by 4 bases and J by 1 base, 11 bases remained unmatched. The CDR3 sequence: CASSSRGGLAGTSYEQYF. The CDR3 coding sequence is TGTGCCAGCAGCTCAAGGGGAGGACTAGCGGGGACATCCTACGAGCAGTACTTC. Supplemented by reference TRBV11-2 and TRBJ2-7, the full variable domain reads EAGVAQSPRYKIIEKRQSVAFWCNPISGHATLYWYQQILGQGPKLLIQFQNNGVVDDSQLPKDRFSAERLKGVDSTLKIQPAKLEDSAVYLCASSSRGGLAGTSYEQYFGPGTRLTVT.

J is TRBJ2-7 and V is TRBV28; 7 bases map to TRBD1. The CDR3 spans 16 residues. CDR1 is MDHEN and CDR2 is SYDVKM in the germline V gene. V lost 3 bases and J lost 5; bases outside the gene matches: 13. The chain's CDR3 is CASSFPLDRAADEQYF. CDR3 DNA: TGTGCCAGCAGTTTCCCCCTAGACAGGGCCGCTGACGAGCAGTACTTC. Full variable domain (missing parts from reference TRBV28 and TRBJ2-7): DVKVTQSSRYLVKRTGEKVFLECVQDMDHENMFWYRQDPGLGLRLIYFSYDVKMKEKGDIPEGYSVSREKKERFSLILESASTNQTSMYLCASSFPLDRAADEQYFGPGTRLTVT.

For the CDR3, the DNA is TGTGCCAGCAGCTGGGAGGGTCTAGCGGGGGTATACGAGCAGTACTTC. Amino acids: CASSWEGLAGVYEQYF. The chain has TRBV5-6 and TRBJ2-7, with TRBD2 matching over 10 bases. V lost 3 bases and J lost 4; bases outside the gene matches: 10. Germline V CDR1 and CDR2: SGHDT, YYEEEE. The CDR3 sequence is 16 residues long.

This clone was observed a few times. V and J are TRBV7-9 and TRBJ2-1; the D is unclear. Germline V gene data show CDR1 as SEHNR and CDR2 as FQNEAQ (reference sequence). Deletions cut 4 bases from V and 8 bases from J, with 9 bases between. The CDR3 contains 12 residues. The CDR3 DNA is TGTGCCAGCAGCTCAATAAGCGATGAGCAGTTCTTC. This codes for CASSSISDEQFF.

The rearrangement links TRBV4-3 to TRBJ2-4; D may be TRBD1 (5 bases). Germline loops: CDR1 LGHNA, CDR2 YSLEER. The CDR3 extends over 18 amino acids. Trimming cost V 0 bases and J 0 bases, with 15 bases left between them. CDR3 protein: CASSQDIDRHIAKNIQYF. CDR3 DNA: TGCGCCAGCAGCCAAGATATTGACAGACATATAGCCAAAAACATTCAGTACTTC.

The table lists this clone with a few counts. CDR3 coding DNA: TGTGCCAGCAGCCCTCCACAGGGCACCTACGAGCAGTACTTC. Protein: CASSPPQGTYEQYF. The V and J genes are TRBV28 and TRBJ2-7; D is possibly TRBD1 (6 bases). Trimming cost V 6 bases and J 2 bases, with 14 bases left between them. Germline-derived CDR1 and CDR2 are MDHEN and SYDVKM. The CDR3 runs 14 residues.